These T cell receptor beta chains were read from a single sample in a study of blood T cells in healthy people across ages. Via MiXCR, TCRdb re-called the 5' RACE reads, giving one row per CDR3 protein. The sample consists of around 1.5 million distinct CDR3 sequences, roughly 60% of them appearing once. The specimen sequenced was blood. The receptors were gathered from a man younger than 35 in good health. CDR3s include the opening cysteine and the closing phenylalanine or tryptophan. The order of the fields is J gene, clone size, D gene, V gene, CDR3 DNA, CDR3 protein. D genes are given only for firm matches. Not every row has a clone size; where given, it reads once, few, many or a size class.

J gene: TRBJ1-1; clone size: .; D gene: .; V gene: TRBV29-1; CDR3 DNA: TGCAGCGTTGATACAGGCGCCCTTGAAGCTTTCTTT; CDR3 protein: CSVDTGALEAFF
J gene: TRBJ2-6; clone size: .; D gene: .; V gene: TRBV4-2; CDR3 DNA: TGTGCCAGCAGCCCCACCCAAGAGGGAACCTCTGGGGCCAACGTCCTGACTTTC; CDR3 protein: CASSPTQEGTSGANVLTF
J gene: TRBJ1-6; clone size: .; D gene: TRBD1; V gene: TRBV6-6; CDR3 DNA: TGTGCCAGCAACGGACAGGGGGCGAGGAATTCACCCCTCCACTTT; CDR3 protein: CASNGQGARNSPLHF
J gene: TRBJ2-7; clone size: few; D gene: .; V gene: TRBV15; CDR3 DNA: TGTGCCACCAGCAGAGAGGGGACCGCGTCCTACGAGCAGTACTTC; CDR3 protein: CATSREGTASYEQYF
J gene: TRBJ2-5; clone size: .; D gene: TRBD1; V gene: TRBV20-1; CDR3 DNA: TGCAGTGCTAGTGGGGACAGGGTCGCCAAGCAGTACTTC; CDR3 protein: CSASGDRVAKQYF
J gene: TRBJ2-3; clone size: .; D gene: TRBD1; V gene: TRBV10-3; CDR3 DNA: TGTGCCACCAACAACGGGGACAGGGGCACAGATACGCAGTATTTT; CDR3 protein: CATNNGDRGTDTQYF
J gene: TRBJ1-5; clone size: .; D gene: TRBD1; V gene: TRBV29-1; CDR3 DNA: TGCAGCGTTGTTACCCAGGGGGGAAGCAATCAGCCCCAGCATTTT; CDR3 protein: CSVVTQGGSNQPQHF
J gene: TRBJ2-7; clone size: .; D gene: TRBD1; V gene: TRBV7-6; CDR3 DNA: TGTGCCAGCAGCTTAGAACAGGGGGCACAGCAGTACTTC; CDR3 protein: CASSLEQGAQQYF
J gene: TRBJ2-7; clone size: .; D gene: .; V gene: TRBV6-1; CDR3 DNA: TGTGCCAGCAGTGAATCCGGTGCGTATATCTCCTACGAGCAGTACTTC; CDR3 protein: CASSESGAYISYEQYF
J gene: TRBJ2-5; clone size: few; D gene: .; V gene: TRBV28; CDR3 DNA: TGTGCCAGCACTTTCCAGGGGGGCAGGACTCAAGAGACCCAGTACTTC; CDR3 protein: CASTFQGGRTQETQYF
J gene: TRBJ2-3; clone size: few; D gene: TRBD1; V gene: TRBV4-3; CDR3 DNA: TGCGCCAGCAGCCAAGACCCCTCTGGACAGGGGAACGAGGATACGCAGTATTTT; CDR3 protein: CASSQDPSGQGNEDTQYF
J gene: TRBJ2-4; clone size: few; D gene: .; V gene: TRBV4-1; CDR3 DNA: TGCGCCAGCAGCCTTCTAGGGGGGGCGGGGGACATTCAGTACTTC; CDR3 protein: CASSLLGGAGDIQYF
J gene: TRBJ1-1; clone size: few; D gene: TRBD1; V gene: TRBV5-6; CDR3 DNA: TGTGCCAGCAGTTCAAGACAGGGGAACACTGAAGCTTTCTTT; CDR3 protein: CASSSRQGNTEAFF
J gene: TRBJ2-1; clone size: .; D gene: .; V gene: TRBV29-1; CDR3 DNA: TGCAGCGTTCCGACGGGCCCGGGGGATGAGCAGTTCTTC; CDR3 protein: CSVPTGPGDEQFF
J gene: TRBJ2-2; clone size: .; D gene: TRBD2; V gene: TRBV11-1; CDR3 DNA: TGTGCCAGCAGCGGGGCTAGCGGGGGAACTGGGGAGCTGTTTTTT; CDR3 protein: CASSGASGGTGELFF
J gene: TRBJ2-1; clone size: few; D gene: TRBD2; V gene: TRBV4-1; CDR3 DNA: TGCGCCAGCAGCCAAGAGGGACTAGCGGGGGGAGGTGAGCAGTTCTTC; CDR3 protein: CASSQEGLAGGGEQFF
J gene: TRBJ2-2; clone size: .; D gene: .; V gene: TRBV6-2/TRBV6-3; CDR3 DNA: TGTGCCAGCAGTTACGGGATAGAGACCGGGGAGCTGTTTTTT; CDR3 protein: CASSYGIETGELFF
J gene: TRBJ2-3; clone size: .; D gene: TRBD2; V gene: TRBV5-1; CDR3 DNA: TGCGCCAGCAGCTTGAGAGGTAGCGGGGACTTCCCCGATACGCAGTATTTT; CDR3 protein: CASSLRGSGDFPDTQYF
J gene: TRBJ1-5; clone size: .; D gene: TRBD1; V gene: TRBV20-1; CDR3 DNA: TGCAGTGCTAGACCCGGGACAGGGAAACACAATCAGCCCCAGCATTTT; CDR3 protein: CSARPGTGKHNQPQHF
J gene: TRBJ2-1; clone size: .; D gene: TRBD1; V gene: TRBV12-3/TRBV12-4; CDR3 DNA: TGTGCCAGCAGTTTAGAATGGGACAGGAAGGACAACAATGAGCAGTTCTTC; CDR3 protein: CASSLEWDRKDNNEQFF
J gene: TRBJ2-3; clone size: .; D gene: TRBD2; V gene: TRBV12-3/TRBV12-4; CDR3 DNA: TGTGCCAGCAGCCAAGACTCCGGGCGGGGGGCTAGCACAGATACGCAGTATTTT; CDR3 protein: CASSQDSGRGASTDTQYF
J gene: TRBJ1-6; clone size: many; D gene: .; V gene: TRBV15; CDR3 DNA: TGTGCCACCAGTCCTGGCTTTAATTCACCCCTCCACTTT; CDR3 protein: CATSPGFNSPLHF
J gene: TRBJ2-5; clone size: .; D gene: .; V gene: TRBV28; CDR3 DNA: TGTGCCAGCAGTTCCGGGGGCCTCCGGGGACAAGAGACCCAGTACTTC; CDR3 protein: CASSSGGLRGQETQYF
J gene: TRBJ2-7; clone size: few; D gene: .; V gene: TRBV29-1; CDR3 DNA: TGCAGCGTTGGGCAGGGTGGCGAGCAGTACTTC; CDR3 protein: CSVGQGGEQYF
J gene: TRBJ2-7; clone size: .; D gene: TRBD1; V gene: TRBV6-5; CDR3 DNA: TGTGCCAGCAGTTACCGCCCGGGACAGGGTGGATCCTACGAGCAGTACTTC; CDR3 protein: CASSYRPGQGGSYEQYF
J gene: TRBJ1-3; clone size: .; D gene: .; V gene: TRBV7-6; CDR3 DNA: TGTGCCAGCAGCCCTTCAATAGGGGCCTCTGGAAACACCATATATTTT; CDR3 protein: CASSPSIGASGNTIYF
J gene: TRBJ1-1; clone size: .; D gene: .; V gene: TRBV29-1; CDR3 DNA: TGCAGCGCCCGACCCCGGTTGAACACTGAAGCTTTCTTT; CDR3 protein: CSARPRLNTEAFF
J gene: TRBJ2-5; clone size: .; D gene: .; V gene: TRBV7-9; CDR3 DNA: TGTGCCAGCAGAAAAGGAGACCAAGAGACCCAGTACTTC; CDR3 protein: CASRKGDQETQYF
J gene: TRBJ2-1; clone size: few; D gene: TRBD2; V gene: TRBV5-1; CDR3 DNA: TGCGCCAGCAGCCCCTCACCCGTACCAGCGGGAGGCTACAATGAGCAGTTCTTC; CDR3 protein: CASSPSPVPAGGYNEQFF
J gene: TRBJ2-1; clone size: .; D gene: .; V gene: TRBV28; CDR3 DNA: TGTGTCTGCTCTAATTTAAGGGGGAATGAGCAGTTCTTC; CDR3 protein: CVCSNLRGNEQFF
J gene: TRBJ1-1; clone size: .; D gene: .; V gene: TRBV6-4; CDR3 DNA: TGTGCCAGCAGTGCCAGGGGTTCCACTGAAGCTTTCTTT; CDR3 protein: CASSARGSTEAFF
J gene: TRBJ2-2; clone size: .; D gene: .; V gene: TRBV12-5; CDR3 DNA: TGTGCTAGTGGTTTGGTATATTGGGGGGTGAACACCGGGGAGCTGTTTTTT; CDR3 protein: CASGLVYWGVNTGELFF
J gene: TRBJ1-1; clone size: .; D gene: .; V gene: TRBV21-1; CDR3 DNA: TGTGCCAGCAGCCCTCCGGGACAGGGGAGCGAGAAGGGTACTGAAGCTTTCTTT; CDR3 protein: CASSPPGQGSEKGTEAFF
J gene: TRBJ2-1; clone size: .; D gene: .; V gene: TRBV4-1; CDR3 DNA: TGCGCCAGCAGCCAAGATGGGCGACCAATCCACAATGAGCAGTTCTTC; CDR3 protein: CASSQDGRPIHNEQFF
J gene: TRBJ1-3; clone size: .; D gene: .; V gene: TRBV27; CDR3 DNA: TGTGCCAGCAGTTTGCCTGGAAGCACCATATATTTT; CDR3 protein: CASSLPGSTIYF
J gene: TRBJ2-5; clone size: .; D gene: .; V gene: TRBV12-3/TRBV12-4; CDR3 DNA: TGTGCCAGCAAACGGGGGCTCCAAGAGACCCAGTACTTC; CDR3 protein: CASKRGLQETQYF
J gene: TRBJ1-4; clone size: once; D gene: .; V gene: TRBV2; CDR3 DNA: TGTGCCAGCAGTGATATGGGGGGGGAGGACGAAAAACTGTTTTTT; CDR3 protein: CASSDMGGEDEKLFF
J gene: TRBJ2-7; clone size: few; D gene: .; V gene: TRBV29-1; CDR3 DNA: TGCAGCGTTTGGAGCTCCTACGAGCAGTACTTC; CDR3 protein: CSVWSSYEQYF
J gene: TRBJ2-2; clone size: once; D gene: TRBD2; V gene: TRBV3-1; CDR3 DNA: TGTGCCAGCAGCCAAGTCGCGGGAGAGTCCGGGGAGCTGTTTTTT; CDR3 protein: CASSQVAGESGELFF
J gene: TRBJ2-1; clone size: .; D gene: TRBD2; V gene: TRBV25-1; CDR3 DNA: TGTGCCAGCAGTGACACCGGGACTAGGGTCTTCAATGAGCAGTTCTTC; CDR3 protein: CASSDTGTRVFNEQFF
J gene: TRBJ2-7; clone size: .; D gene: .; V gene: TRBV20-1; CDR3 DNA: TGCAGTGCTAGAGGAGAGGGGGGCTTCTGGTACGAGCAGTACTTC; CDR3 protein: CSARGEGGFWYEQYF